The rows below give T cell receptor beta chains drawn from one sample of a study of T cells in Graves' hyperthyroidism and ophthalmopathy. TCRdb redid the calling of the multiplex PCR reads with MiXCR, one entry per CDR3 protein. The data contain 340,000 or so distinct CDR3 sequences, roughly 18% of them seen just once; the ten biggest clones take up about 53%. Sequencing input: blood. Receptor source: a woman in her forties or fifties with Graves' hyperthyroidism. The CDR3 runs from the conserved cysteine through the conserved F or W. Fields, in order: clone size, D gene, J gene, V gene, CDR3 DNA, CDR3 protein. The D gene is left open where the match is weak. Expanded clones get a size class; other rows say once, few or many, or leave the size out.

few TRBD2 TRBJ2-3 TRBV20-1 TGCAGTGCTAGCTTCGGACTAGCGGGGGGCGCAGATACGCAGTATTTT CSASFGLAGGADTQYF
many NA TRBJ1-4 TRBV7-8 TGTGCCAGCAGCGAATATATTACAACTAATGAAAAACTGTTTTTT CASSEYITTNEKLFF
NA NA TRBJ2-3 TRBV19 TGTGCCAGTAGTATAGTTCCGGCAGATACGCAGTATTTT CASSIVPADTQYF
once NA TRBJ1-1 TRBV2 TGTACCAACTCAAACGAGCCGGGGACTGAAGCTTTCTTT CTNSNEPGTEAFF
NA NA TRBJ2-1 TRBV6-2/TRBV6-3 TGTGCCAGCAGTTACGGAGGGGAGAATGAGCAGTTCTTC CASSYGGENEQFF
many TRBD1 TRBJ2-7 TRBV11-2 TGTGCCAGCAGCTCCTGGGACAGATCCGAGCAGTACTTC CASSSWDRSEQYF
NA NA TRBJ2-1 TRBV7-9 TGTGCCAGCAGCTTCGCCGGGGCGTCTGGTTTCAATGAGCAGTTCTTC CASSFAGASGFNEQFF
NA TRBD2 TRBJ2-1 TRBV27 TGTGCCAGTTTGAGGGCTAGCGGATACAATGAGCAGTTCTTC CASLRASGYNEQFF
NA NA TRBJ2-2 TRBV30 TGTGCCTGGAGTGAAGGACGGGAGCTGTCTTTT CAWSEGRELSF
NA TRBD2 TRBJ2-1 TRBV5-1 TGCGCCAGCAGCCCCCGACTAGCCGGAGAGCAGTTCTTC CASSPRLAGEQFF
few NA TRBJ2-2 TRBV18 TGTGCCAGCTCCCTCGGGGGCAGAGCGAACACCGGGGAGCTGTTTTTT CASSLGGRANTGELFF
few NA TRBJ2-5 TRBV4-1 TGCGCCAGCAGCCAAGTTCTCGGGAGAAAAGAAGAGACCCAGTACTTC CASSQVLGRKEETQYF
few NA TRBJ1-6 TRBV30 TGTGCCTGGAGTGTAACTGTGTATAATTCACCCCTCCACTTT CAWSVTVYNSPLHF
few NA TRBJ2-7 TRBV5-1 TGCGCCAGCAGGGCTCCCCTACCGAGGGAGCAGTACTTC CASRAPLPREQYF
many NA TRBJ2-7 TRBV28 TGTGCCAGCAGCTTATCTCAGGGAATGAACGAGCAGTACTTC CASSLSQGMNEQYF
many NA TRBJ2-5 TRBV11-2 TGTGCCAGCAGCCCAGGACTACTTCAAGAGACCCAGTACTTC CASSPGLLQETQYF
few TRBD2 TRBJ2-3 TRBV9 TGTGCCAGCAGCGTCGGGGGGGCCGGCACAGATACGCAGTATTTT CASSVGGAGTDTQYF
many NA TRBJ2-3 TRBV6-5 TGTGCCAGCAGTTACGGATCGACCCTCACAGATACGCAGTATTTT CASSYGSTLTDTQYF
many TRBD2 TRBJ2-1 TRBV18 TGTGCCAGCTCACCCCGGGAGGATTACAATGAGCAGTTCTTC CASSPREDYNEQFF
NA NA TRBJ2-2 TRBV7-9 TGTGCCAGCTCGTCCAGGGGCGTCCCCGGGGAGCTGTTTTTT CASSSRGVPGELFF
NA NA TRBJ1-1 TRBV4-1 TGCGCCAGCAGCCAAGTTGTGAACACTGAAGCTTTCTTT CASSQVVNTEAFF
NA NA TRBJ1-3 TRBV5-1 TGCGCCAGCAGCCCAGCACTCTCTGGAAACACCATATATTTT CASSPALSGNTIYF
NA NA TRBJ1-6 TRBV6-1 TGTGCCAGCAGTTTTGGAGGCGACGCAATAATCTCACCCCTCCACTTT CASSFGGDAIISPLHF
many NA TRBJ2-7 TRBV20-1 TGCAGTGCTAGAGATGGCTTAACCTACGAGCAGTACTTC CSARDGLTYEQYF
many NA TRBJ1-4 TRBV2 TGTGCCAGCAGTGCAGGGAAGCGAGAAAAACTGTTTTTT CASSAGKREKLFF